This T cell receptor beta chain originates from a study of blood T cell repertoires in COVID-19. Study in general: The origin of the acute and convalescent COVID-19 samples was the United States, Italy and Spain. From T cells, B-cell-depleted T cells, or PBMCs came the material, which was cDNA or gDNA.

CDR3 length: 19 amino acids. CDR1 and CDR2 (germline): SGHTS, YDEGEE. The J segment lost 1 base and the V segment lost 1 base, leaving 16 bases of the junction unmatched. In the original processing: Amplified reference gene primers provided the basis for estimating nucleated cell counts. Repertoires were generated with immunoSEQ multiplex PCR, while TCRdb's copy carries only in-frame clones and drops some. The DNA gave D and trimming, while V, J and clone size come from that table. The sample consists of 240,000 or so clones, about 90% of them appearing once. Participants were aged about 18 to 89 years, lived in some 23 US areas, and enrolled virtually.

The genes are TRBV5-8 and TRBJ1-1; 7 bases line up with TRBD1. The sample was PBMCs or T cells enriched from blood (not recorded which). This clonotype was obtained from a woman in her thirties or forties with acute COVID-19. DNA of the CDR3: TGTGCCAGCAGCTTGAAAGGGGGCGGCGGCGGAAAGACGAACACTGAAGCTTTCTTT. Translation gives CASSLKGGGGGKTNTEAFF.